What follows are 21 T cell receptor beta chains derived from one specimen sequenced in a study of cytomegalovirus exposure and HLA in healthy donors. The PCR was carried out with 60 Vbeta primers and 13 Jbeta primers. Only in-frame clones appear in the TCRdb table, and some are missing; sequencing was by immunoSEQ multiplex PCR. The sample has fewer than 150,000 clones, 78% seen once. Sequencing input: PBMCs. The source is a male donor in good health and CMV-seronegative.

This chain connects TRBV27 to TRBJ2-7; TRBD1 agrees at 7 bases. This CDR3 has 12 amino acids. The V segment lost 5 bases and the J segment 6 bases; nucleotides outside the gene matches: 4. Germline lookup yields CDR1 MNHEY and CDR2 SMNVEV (reference sequence). The CDR3 loop reads CASSTYRGEQYF. CDR3 DNA sequence: TGTGCCAGCAGTACCTACAGGGGCGAGCAGTACTTC.

The chain has TRBV7-2 and TRBJ2-7, with D maybe TRBD1 (5 bases). Germline assignment: CDR1 SGHTA and CDR2 FQGNSA. The CDR3 has 13 amino acids. The V and J ends lost 5 bases and 4 bases respectively, with 12 bases between them. This chain's CDR3 is CASSDRQKYEQYF. CDR3 DNA: TGTGCCAGCAGCGACCGACAGAAGTACGAGCAGTACTTC.

This rearrangement joins TRBV27 to TRBJ2-1; D perhaps matches TRBD2 (6 bases). The V and J ends lost 7 bases and 8 bases respectively, with 9 bases between them. Germline CDR1 MNHEY, CDR2 SMNVEV (reference sequence). The CDR3 has 11 residues. This CDR3 reads CASTRGDEQFF. In DNA form, the CDR3 reads TGTGCCAGCACGCGGGGCGATGAGCAGTTCTTC.

The CDR3, as DNA: TGCGCCAGCAGCCACGAGCCGACAGCCCATAACTATGGCTACACCTTC. Translated: CASSHEPTAHNYGYTF. V usage is TRBV4-1 and J usage is TRBJ1-2, with TRBD1 as a possible D gene (5 bases). V was clipped by 3 bases and J by 1 base, with 15 bases between them. CDR3 length: 16 residues. Germline lookup yields CDR1 MGHRA and CDR2 YSYEKL.

The chain links TRBV7-9 to TRBJ1-2; tentative D call: TRBD1 (5 bases). The CDR3 totals 16 residues. Germline loops: CDR1 SEHNR, CDR2 FQNEAQ (reference sequence). The V and J ends lost 5 bases and 0 bases respectively, with 16 bases between them. CDR3 amino acids: CASSPLREGANYGYTF. The CDR3 DNA is TGTGCCAGCAGCCCCCTGCGGGAAGGGGCTAACTATGGCTACACCTTC.

The V and J genes are TRBV6-6 and TRBJ1-2; D not certain. Germline CDR1 is MNHNY and CDR2 is SVGAGI (reference sequence). This CDR3 spans 13 amino acids. V gave up 8 bases and J gave up 4 bases, with 14 bases separating them. The CDR3 sequence is CASRVPGSYGYTF. The DNA of the CDR3 is TGTGCCAGCCGTGTTCCGGGGTCCTATGGCTACACCTTC.

In this sample, this clone turned up a few times. The J gene is TRBJ2-1, the V gene TRBV18, with D maybe TRBD1 (5 bases). Germline-derived CDR1 and CDR2 are KGHSH and LQKENI. The V end was cut by 2 bases, the J end by 3 bases, with 8 bases between. The CDR3 has 14 residues. The CDR3 region is CASSPFQGYNEQFF. DNA of the CDR3: TGTGCCAGCTCACCATTCCAGGGCTACAATGAGCAGTTCTTC. Together with reference TRBV18 and TRBJ2-1, the CDR3 gives the full variable domain: NAGVMQNPRHLVRRRGQEARLRCSPMKGHSHVYWYRQLPEEGLKFMVYLQKENIIDESGMPKERFSAEFPKEGPSILRIQQVVRGDSAAYFCASSPFQGYNEQFFGPGTRLTVL.

Of note for this clone: The sample carries other DNA sequences with the same CDR3. The chain uses TRBV5-1 and TRBJ2-7; no definite D call. The length of the CDR3 is 13 residues. Germline CDR1 and CDR2: SGHRS and YFSETQ. Trimming cost V 1 base and J 6 bases, with 11 bases left between them. The CDR3 spells CASSLTRVGEQYF. CDR3 DNA sequence: TGCGCCAGCAGCTTGACTCGGGTTGGCGAGCAGTACTTC.

The chain recombines TRBV30 with TRBJ2-3; the match to TRBD1 covers 7 bases. The CDR3 contains 15 residues. CDR1 is GTSNPN and CDR2 is SVGIG in the germline V gene (reference sequence). V trimming: 3 bases; J trimming: 3 bases; junction bases outside the gene matches: 9. The CDR3 is CAWRQGPHLTDTQYF. The CDR3, as DNA: TGTGCCTGGAGACAGGGGCCCCATCTAACAGATACGCAGTATTTT.

The rearrangement joins TRBV19 to TRBJ1-5, with D hard to call. CDR3 size: 17 residues. V lost 1 base and J lost 0, with 13 bases in between. Germline V gene data show CDR1 as LNHDA and CDR2 as SQIVND (reference sequence). The CDR3 DNA follows: TGTGCCAGTAGTATAGGGTTTCGAGGGAATAGCAATCAGCCCCAGCATTTT. It codes for CASSIGFRGNSNQPQHF.

This clone appeared a few times. The CDR3 sequence is CASSTRQGGLYF. Here the CDR3 DNA reads TGTGCCAGCAGTACGCGACAGGGAGGACTGTACTTC. The V call is TRBV2, the J call TRBJ2-4; D possibly corresponds to TRBD1 (7 bases). The germline V and J ends were trimmed by 5 bases and 15 bases, with 17 bases remaining between them. Germline V gene sequence: CDR1 SNHLY, CDR2 FYNNEI. The CDR3 consists of 12 residues.

The gene calls are TRBV7-6 and TRBJ2-3; TRBD2 matches 9 bases. The CDR3 runs to 15 residues. From germline, CDR1 is SGHVS and CDR2 FNYEAQ. V was clipped by 5 bases and J by 2 bases; unmatched bases: 5. CDR3: CASSPGTSSTDTQYF. The CDR3 nucleotides are TGTGCCAGCAGCCCCGGGACTAGCTCCACAGATACGCAGTATTTT.

The rearrangement joins TRBV6-5 to TRBJ1-1; D remains unclear. This CDR3 contains 11 residues. With 6 bases removed from V and 1 base from J, the gap between germline ends came to 3 bases. In germline, CDR1 is MNHEY, CDR2 SVGAGI. Written as DNA, the CDR3 is TGTGCCAGCAGCTCGAACACTGAAGCTTTCTTT. It yields the protein CASSSNTEAFF.

This clone showed up just once. The chain couples TRBV5-1 to TRBJ1-2; 7 bases map to TRBD1. The germline gives CDR1 SGHRS, CDR2 YFSETQ. The CDR3 is 14 residues long. The ends lost 2 bases at V and 7 bases at J; junction bases unmatched: 8. The CDR3 DNA follows: TGCGCCAGCAGCTTCGGGGCGGGACAGCTTGGCTACACCTTC. This translates into CASSFGAGQLGYTF.

The chain links TRBV9 to TRBJ2-2, with 7 bases aligning to TRBD1. Losses at the gene ends were 2 bases for V and 3 bases for J; bases not matched to a gene: 10. Germline V gene data show CDR1 as SGDLS and CDR2 as YYNGEE. The CDR3 has 17 residues. CDR3 sequence (DNA): TGTGCCAGCAGCGTGCCCCTAACAGACAGGGACACCGGGGAGCTGTTTTTT. Translation gives CASSVPLTDRDTGELFF.

The chain couples TRBV30 to TRBJ2-1; possible D gene TRBD2, 5 bases. V was shortened by 2 bases and J by 10 bases, with 9 bases between the two germline ends. The CDR3 has 11 amino acids. From germline, CDR1 is GTSNPN and CDR2 SVGIG (reference sequence). CDR3 DNA sequence: TGTGCCTGGAGTCACCGGGAAGAGCAGTTCTTC. Translating it yields CAWSHREEQFF.

J is TRBJ2-3 and V is TRBV7-2; 12 bases align to TRBD2. CDR3 length: 17 residues. Germline values: CDR1 SGHTA, CDR2 FQGNSA. V lost 0 bases to trimming and J lost 7 bases; unmatched junction nucleotides: 8. In nucleotides, the CDR3 is TGTGCCAGCAGCTTAGCGGCTAGCGGGGGGGCCGCATATACGCAGTATTTT. Its protein is CASSLAASGGAAYTQYF.

This chain uses TRBV11-3 with TRBJ1-1, with 7 positions matching TRBD1. Germline V CDR1 and CDR2: SGHNT, YENEEA. The CDR3 sequence is 16 residues long. The trim removed 2 bases at V and 1 base at J, leaving 7 bases unmatched. CDR3 protein: CASSLSTGATNTEAFF. The CDR3 DNA is TGTGCCAGCAGCTTAAGTACAGGGGCGACGAACACTGAAGCTTTCTTT.

This clone was picked up a small number of times. V is TRBV9 and J is TRBJ1-4; 9 nucleotides align to TRBD1. Germline assignment: CDR1 SGDLS and CDR2 YYNGEE. Unmatched junction bases numbered 3, after V lost 2 bases and J lost 7 bases. This CDR3 is 14 amino acids long. The CDR3: CASSVGQGFEKLFF. Written as DNA, the CDR3 is TGTGCCAGCAGCGTGGGACAGGGTTTTGAAAAACTGTTTTTT.

The genes are TRBV6-1 and TRBJ2-7, with a weak D call TRBD1 (5 bases). The CDR3 has 17 amino acids. Trimming took 0 bases from V and 0 from J, leaving 15 bases between them. The germline CDR1 and CDR2 sequences are MNHNS and SASEGT. The CDR3 sequence: CASSEAWGAIVSYEQYF. The CDR3 region has the DNA TGTGCCAGCAGTGAAGCTTGGGGCGCCATCGTCTCCTACGAGCAGTACTTC.

CDR3 coding DNA: TGTGCCTGGCGCGAAACTAGCGGGAAAGACGCCTTAGCCAAAAACATTCAGTACTTC. It is translated as CAWRETSGKDALAKNIQYF. The chain is built from TRBV30 and TRBJ2-4; the match to TRBD2 covers 10 bases. The V gene's germline CDR1 is GTSNPN and CDR2 SVGIG (reference sequence). The CDR3 is 19 amino acids. The V gene end was trimmed by 5 bases and the J gene end by 0 bases; junction bases not matched to a gene: 16.